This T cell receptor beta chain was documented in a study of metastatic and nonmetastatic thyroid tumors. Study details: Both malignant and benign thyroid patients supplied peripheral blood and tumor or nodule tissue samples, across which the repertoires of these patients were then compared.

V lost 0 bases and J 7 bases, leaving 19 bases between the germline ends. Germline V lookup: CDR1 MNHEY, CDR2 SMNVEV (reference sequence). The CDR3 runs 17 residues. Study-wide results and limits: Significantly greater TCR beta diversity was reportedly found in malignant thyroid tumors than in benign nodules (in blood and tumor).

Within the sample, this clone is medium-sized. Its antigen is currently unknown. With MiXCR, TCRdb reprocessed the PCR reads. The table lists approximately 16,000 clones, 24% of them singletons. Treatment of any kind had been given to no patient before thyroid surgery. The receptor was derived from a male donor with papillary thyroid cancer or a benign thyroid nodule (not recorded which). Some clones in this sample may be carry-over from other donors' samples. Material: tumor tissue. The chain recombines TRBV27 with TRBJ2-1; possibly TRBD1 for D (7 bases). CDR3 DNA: TGTGCCAGCAGTTTATCGATCCTACTAGCAGGGGGTAATGAGCAGTTCTTC. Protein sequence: CASSLSILLAGGNEQFF.